This T cell receptor beta chain was sequenced in a study of blood T cell repertoires in COVID-19. Study in general: Spain, Italy and the United States supplied samples that represented acute and convalescent COVID-19. PBMCs, B-cell-depleted T cells, or T cells were the source of the cDNA or gDNA that made up the material.

Clones were sequenced by immunoSEQ multiplex PCR, and TCRdb holds only the in-frame ones, with some missing. Of about 190,000 clones in the sample, around four fifths were seen once. The source is a woman in her 30s with acute or convalescent COVID-19. Sequenced input: peripheral blood.

CDR3 sequence reads: CASSLEGQLNEKLFF. The DNA of the CDR3 is TGCGCCAGCTCCCTGGAGGGGCAGCTTAATGAAAAACTGTTTTTT. The gene calls are TRBV5-1 and TRBJ1-4, with a possible D match to TRBD1 (5 bases). The CDR3 has 15 amino acids. The V end lost 7 bases, the J end lost 4 bases, and 17 bases lay between the germline ends. Germline CDR1 is SGHRS and CDR2 is YFSETQ.